These T cell receptor beta chains were read from a single sample in a study of cytomegalovirus exposure and HLA in healthy donors. Measured with immunoSEQ multiplex PCR; TCRdb has only the in-frame clones, and not every one. Of 110,000 or so clones in the sample, around 77% were seen once. The material sequenced was PBMCs. These receptors all come from a man aged 50 to 60 in good health and CMV-seropositive. Each CDR3 is given with its conserved first and last residue. D genes are given only for firm matches. Some rows mark clone size as missing; the rest say once, few, many or name a class of expanded clone.

>.|.|13|TRBV18|TRBJ2-5
CASLRHDQETQYF
TGTGCCAGCCTTCGACACGACCAAGAGACCCAGTACTTC
>.|.|14|TRBV7-2|TRBJ2-7
CASSSDYSTNEQYF
TGTGCCAGCAGCTCGGACTATTCGACAAACGAGCAGTACTTC
>TRBD1|.|15|TRBV5-1|TRBJ1-1
CASSLAGQGNTEAFF
TGCGCCAGCAGCTTGGCAGGACAGGGGAACACTGAAGCTTTCTTT
>TRBD2|.|13|TRBV7-2|TRBJ2-5
CASSRSGGGTQYF
TGTGCCAGCAGCCGTAGCGGGGGAGGGACCCAGTACTTC
>TRBD1|once|15|TRBV19|TRBJ1-2
CASTLSDRGVYGYTF
TGTGCCAGTACCTTATCGGACAGGGGCGTTTATGGCTACACCTTC
>TRBD1|.|15|TRBV28|TRBJ1-5
CASSFWTGENQPQHF
TGTGCCAGCAGTTTCTGGACAGGGGAAAATCAGCCCCAGCATTTT
>.|few|12|TRBV7-9|TRBJ1-2
CASSFGGVGYTF
TGTGCCAGCAGCTTTGGAGGAGTGGGCTACACCTTC
>TRBD1|.|12|TRBV7-9|TRBJ1-1
CASSPGQGVAFF
TGTGCCAGCAGCCCTGGACAGGGTGTCGCTTTCTTT
>TRBD2|.|15|TRBV7-2|TRBJ2-5
CASSLEGLAGETQYF
TGTGCCAGCAGCTTAGAGGGGCTAGCGGGCGAGACCCAGTACTTC
>TRBD1|.|14|TRBV7-2|TRBJ1-2
CASSFGQGDYGYTF
TGTGCCAGCAGCTTTGGCCAGGGGGACTATGGCTACACCTTC
>TRBD2|.|17|TRBV9|TRBJ2-3
CASSAERGGTSTDTQYF
TGTGCCAGCAGCGCCGAGCGGGGGGGTACTAGCACAGATACGCAGTATTTT
>.|.|12|TRBV5-1|TRBJ2-5
CASRGSQETQYF
TGCGCCAGCAGGGGGAGCCAAGAGACCCAGTACTTC
>.|.|16|TRBV7-9|TRBJ1-2
CASSLHDTDLNYGYTF
TGTGCCAGCAGCTTACATGACACCGATCTTAACTATGGCTACACCTTC
>.|.|13|TRBV6-5|TRBJ1-2
CASREASGYGYTF
TGTGCCAGCAGGGAGGCCTCCGGCTATGGCTACACCTTC
>TRBD1|.|16|TRBV10-3|TRBJ1-4
CATSDSRTGEVEKLFF
TGTGCCACCAGTGATTCCCGGACAGGGGAGGTTGAAAAACTGTTTTTT
>TRBD2|.|19|TRBV14|TRBJ2-6
CASSQFRTSGTSGANVLTF
TGTGCCAGCAGCCAATTCAGGACTAGCGGGACCTCTGGGGCCAACGTCCTGACTTTC
>.|.|14|TRBV5-1|TRBJ2-1
CASSLVSGGRKQFF
TGCGCCAGCAGCTTGGTAAGCGGCGGACGGAAGCAGTTCTTC
>TRBD2|.|16|TRBV18|TRBJ2-5
CASSPGLAGVLETQYF
TGTGCCAGCTCACCGGGACTAGCGGGAGTGTTGGAGACCCAGTACTTC
>.|.|13|TRBV6-1|TRBJ1-2
CASRSGTPYGYTF
TGTGCCAGCAGGTCCGGGACACCGTATGGCTACACCTTC
>TRBD1|.|14|TRBV7-9|TRBJ2-7
CASSSQGDSYEQYF
TGTGCCAGCAGCTCACAGGGGGACTCCTACGAGCAGTACTTC
>TRBD1|.|15|TRBV15|TRBJ2-7
CATSRALQGTYEQYF
TGTGCCACCAGCAGAGCGTTACAGGGGACCTACGAGCAGTACTTC
>.|once|15|TRBV5-6|TRBJ1-2
CASSLVSGFRNGYTF
TGTGCCAGCAGCTTGGTATCAGGTTTTCGGAATGGCTACACCTTC
>TRBD2|.|16|TRBV28|TRBJ2-7
CASSSWVAGGSDEQYF
TGTGCCAGCAGTTCTTGGGTAGCGGGAGGTTCAGACGAGCAGTACTTC
>TRBD1|.|15|TRBV7-9|TRBJ2-5
CASSLAGGGQETQYF
TGTGCCAGCAGCTTAGCAGGGGGCGGGCAAGAGACCCAGTACTTC
>.|.|13|TRBV6-5|TRBJ2-5
CASSYGGRETQYF
TGTGCCAGCAGTTATGGGGGGAGGGAGACCCAGTACTTC
>TRBD1|.|16|TRBV18|TRBJ2-1
CASSPPGQSSYNEQFF
TGTGCCAGCTCACCACCGGGACAGAGCTCCTACAATGAGCAGTTCTTC
>TRBD1|once|16|TRBV27|TRBJ1-4
CASSFLRQGSNEKLFF
TGTGCCAGCAGTTTCCTGAGACAGGGGAGTAATGAAAAACTGTTTTTT
>.|.|19|TRBV28|TRBJ2-1
CASSFPRFFPGATSNEQFF
TGTGCCAGCAGTTTCCCCAGGTTCTTCCCAGGGGCCACAAGCAATGAGCAGTTCTTC
>TRBD2|.|14|TRBV7-2|TRBJ2-7
CASSLERGGYEQYF
TGTGCCAGCAGCTTAGAGCGGGGGGGATACGAGCAGTACTTC
>.|once|15|TRBV25-1|TRBJ1-3
CASSEARGSGNTIYF
TGTGCCAGCAGTGAGGCGCGGGGCTCTGGAAACACCATATATTTT
>TRBD1|.|14|TRBV2|TRBJ1-1
CASSGQGLDTEAFF
TGTGCCAGCAGTGGACAGGGGTTGGACACTGAAGCTTTCTTT
>.|.|16|TRBV7-9|TRBJ2-3
CASSLRGSYLTDTQYF
TGTGCCAGCAGCTTACGGGGGTCCTATCTCACAGATACGCAGTATTTT
>.|.|15|TRBV6-4|TRBJ1-5
CAPPWGPYSNQPQHF
TGTGCCCCGCCTTGGGGGCCCTATAGCAATCAGCCCCAGCATTTT
>TRBD1|medium-sized|17|TRBV7-9|TRBJ1-6
CASSSGTGELENSPLHF
TGTGCCAGCAGCTCGGGGACAGGGGAATTAGAAAATTCACCCCTCCACTTT
>TRBD1|.|14|TRBV7-9|TRBJ2-5
CASSSTRGRETQYF
TGTGCCAGCAGCAGTACCAGGGGGCGGGAGACCCAGTACTTC